This record looks at one TCR beta chain sequence and its context. Its antigen is undetermined. Data came from immunoSEQ multiplex PCR; TCRdb stores just in-frame clones and leaves some out. The sample lists 25,000 to 30,000 clones, roughly 76% seen once, with under 9% in the top ten. The data originate from a study of a mutant IDH1 vaccine in newly diagnosed glioma. Study summary: Prior therapy was radiotherapy, temozolomide, or both; most received both. Participants attended visit V12, the safety follow-up, at week 35, and then attended visit V13 at week 47.

Study-wide results and caveats: Pseudoprogression showed no apparent link to changes in top peripheral T cell clonotypes.

This sample's time point: week 35, safety follow-up. Doses of 300 ug of mutant IDH1 20-mer peptide were given with topical imiquimod. The sequence came from a man between 50 and 59 years old with glioma. The sequences come from PBMCs, collected from a glioma patient whose treatment included an IDH1 peptide vaccine.

CDR3 bases: TGTGCCAGCAGCCCGGTTCAGGTTGGGACCCAGTACTTC. Amino acids: CASSPVQVGTQYF. V is TRBV5-8 and J is TRBJ2-5; no definite D call. Trimming pared 4 bases from V and 7 bases from J, leaving 14 bases between. The CDR3 is 13 residues long. Germline loops: CDR1 SGHTS, CDR2 YDEGEE. The full variable domain, with the rest looked up from reference TRBV5-8 and TRBJ2-5, is EAGVTQSPTHLIKTRGQQATLRCSPISGHTSVYWYQQALGLGLQFLLWYDEGEERNRGNFPPRFSGRQFPNYSSELNVNALELEDSALYLCASSPVQVGTQYFGPGTRLLVL.